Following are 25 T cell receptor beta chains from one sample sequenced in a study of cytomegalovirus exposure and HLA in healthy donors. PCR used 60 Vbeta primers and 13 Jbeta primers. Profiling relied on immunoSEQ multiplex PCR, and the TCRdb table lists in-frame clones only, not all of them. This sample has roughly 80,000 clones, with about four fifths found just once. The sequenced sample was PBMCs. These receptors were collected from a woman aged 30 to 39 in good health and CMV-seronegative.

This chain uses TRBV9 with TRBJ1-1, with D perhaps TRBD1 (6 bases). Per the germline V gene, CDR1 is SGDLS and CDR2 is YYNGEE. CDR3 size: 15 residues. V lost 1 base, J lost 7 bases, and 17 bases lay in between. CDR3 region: CASSVSQTQGLEAFF. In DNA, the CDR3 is TGTGCCAGCAGCGTATCCCAAACACAGGGTCTTGAAGCTTTCTTT.

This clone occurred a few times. The CDR3 DNA reads as TGTGCCAGCAGCCAAGCCGAGACAGGGAACACTGAAGCTTTCTTT. Encoded protein: CASSQAETGNTEAFF. J is TRBJ1-1 and V is TRBV4-2, with a possible D match to TRBD1 (6 bases). The CDR3 sequence is 15 residues long. In germline, CDR1 is LGHNA, CDR2 YNFKEQ. V dropped 1 base and J dropped 1 base, with 10 bases sitting between them.

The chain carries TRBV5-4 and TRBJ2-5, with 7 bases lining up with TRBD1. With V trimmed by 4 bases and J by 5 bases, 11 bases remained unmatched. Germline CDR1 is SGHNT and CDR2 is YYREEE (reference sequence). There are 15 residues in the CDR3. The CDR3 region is CASSLKTGKGETQYF. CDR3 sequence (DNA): TGTGCCAGCAGCCTCAAGACAGGGAAAGGGGAGACCCAGTACTTC.

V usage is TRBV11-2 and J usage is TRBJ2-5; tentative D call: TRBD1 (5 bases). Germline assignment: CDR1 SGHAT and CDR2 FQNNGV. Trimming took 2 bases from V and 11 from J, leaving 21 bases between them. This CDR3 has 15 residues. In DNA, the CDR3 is TGTGCCAGCAGCTTACAGGGTGCCAGTCCTGGTGAGCAGTACTTC. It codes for CASSLQGASPGEQYF. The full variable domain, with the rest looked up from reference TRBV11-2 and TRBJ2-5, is EAGVAQSPRYKIIEKRQSVAFWCNPISGHATLYWYQQILGQGPKLLIQFQNNGVVDDSQLPKDRFSAERLKGVDSTLKIQPAKLEDSAVYLCASSLQGASPGEQYFGPGTRLLVL.

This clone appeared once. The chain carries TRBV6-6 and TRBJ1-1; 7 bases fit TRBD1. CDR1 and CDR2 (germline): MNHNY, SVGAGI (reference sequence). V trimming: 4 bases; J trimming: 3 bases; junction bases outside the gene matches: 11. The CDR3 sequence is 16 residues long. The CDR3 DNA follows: TGTGCCAGCAGTTCTAATACCCCAGGGACAGACACTGAAGCTTTCTTT. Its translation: CASSSNTPGTDTEAFF.

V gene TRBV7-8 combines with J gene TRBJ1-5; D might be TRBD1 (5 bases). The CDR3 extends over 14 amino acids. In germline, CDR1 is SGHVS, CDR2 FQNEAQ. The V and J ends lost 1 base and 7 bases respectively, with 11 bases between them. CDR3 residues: CASSLGQGGQPQHF. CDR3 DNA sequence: TGTGCCAGCAGCTTAGGTCAGGGAGGCCAGCCCCAGCATTTT. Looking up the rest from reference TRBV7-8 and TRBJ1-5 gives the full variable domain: GAGVSQSPRYKVAKRGQDVALRCDPISGHVSLFWYQQALGQGPEFLTYFQNEAQLDKSGLPSDRFFAERPEGSVSTLKIQRTQQEDSAVYLCASSLGQGGQPQHFGDGTRLSIL.

The CDR3 loop reads CASTSGTGGRDTQYF. For the CDR3, the DNA is TGTGCCAGCACCTCTGGGACAGGGGGCAGAGATACGCAGTATTTT. This chain links TRBV5-4 with TRBJ2-3, with TRBD1 matching 12 bases. The junction had 7 bases not matched to a gene; V was cut back by 6 bases and J by 5 bases. Germline assignment: CDR1 SGHNT and CDR2 YYREEE (reference sequence). The CDR3 runs 15 residues.

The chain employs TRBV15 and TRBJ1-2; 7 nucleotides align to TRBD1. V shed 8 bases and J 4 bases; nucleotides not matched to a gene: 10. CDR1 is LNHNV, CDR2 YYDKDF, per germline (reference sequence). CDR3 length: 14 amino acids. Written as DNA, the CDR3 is TGTGCCACCCGAAACTCCGGGACAGTCTATGGCTACACCTTC. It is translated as CATRNSGTVYGYTF.

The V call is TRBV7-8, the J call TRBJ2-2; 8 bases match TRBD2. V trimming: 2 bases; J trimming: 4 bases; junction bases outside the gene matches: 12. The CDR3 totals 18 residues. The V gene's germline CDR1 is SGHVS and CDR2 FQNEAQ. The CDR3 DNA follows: TGTGCCAGCAGCTTAATTTACAGCGGGAGACTTGGCACCGGGGAGCTGTTTTTT. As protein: CASSLIYSGRLGTGELFF.

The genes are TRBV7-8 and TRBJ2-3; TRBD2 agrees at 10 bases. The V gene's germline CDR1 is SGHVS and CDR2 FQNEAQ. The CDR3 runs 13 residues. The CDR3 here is CVSAGGPLDTQYF. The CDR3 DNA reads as TGTGTCTCAGCGGGAGGGCCCTTAGATACGCAGTATTTT.

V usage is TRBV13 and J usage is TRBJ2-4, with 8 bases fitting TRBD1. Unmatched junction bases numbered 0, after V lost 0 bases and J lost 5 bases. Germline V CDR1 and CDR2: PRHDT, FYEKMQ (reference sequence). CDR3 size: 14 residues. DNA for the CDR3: TGTGCCAGCAGCTTAGGCAGGGGGCAAAACATTCAGTACTTC. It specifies CASSLGRGQNIQYF.

For the CDR3, the DNA is TGTGCCAGCAGCTTGAGGGGTTCGTCCGCCCTCGGGGGGGAGCTGTTTTTT. Residues: CASSLRGSSALGGELFF. The chain joins TRBV5-5 to TRBJ2-2; possibly TRBD1 for D (5 bases). V was pared by 1 base and J by 8 bases, with 21 bases between. Germline loops: CDR1 SGHKS, CDR2 YYEKEE (reference sequence). The CDR3 is 17 residues long.

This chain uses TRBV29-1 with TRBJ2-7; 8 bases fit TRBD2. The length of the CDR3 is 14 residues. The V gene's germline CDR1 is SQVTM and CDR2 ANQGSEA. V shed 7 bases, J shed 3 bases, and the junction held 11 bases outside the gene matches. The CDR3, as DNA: TGCAGCGCCGGGGGGGTGGGGCAGGACTACGAGCAGTACTTC. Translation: CSAGGVGQDYEQYF.

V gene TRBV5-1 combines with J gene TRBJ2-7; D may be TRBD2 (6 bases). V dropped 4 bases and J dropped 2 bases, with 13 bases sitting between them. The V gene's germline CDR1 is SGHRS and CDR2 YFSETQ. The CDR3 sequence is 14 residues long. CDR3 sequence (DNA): TGCGCCAGCAGCGAGGGACTCGCCCCCTACGAGCAGTACTTC. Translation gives CASSEGLAPYEQYF.

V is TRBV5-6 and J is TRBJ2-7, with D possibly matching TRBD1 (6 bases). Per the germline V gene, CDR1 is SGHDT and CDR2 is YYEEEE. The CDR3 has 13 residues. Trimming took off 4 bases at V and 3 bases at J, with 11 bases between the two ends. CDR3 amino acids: CASSRTGFYEQYF. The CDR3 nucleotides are TGTGCCAGCAGCCGTACAGGGTTCTACGAGCAGTACTTC.

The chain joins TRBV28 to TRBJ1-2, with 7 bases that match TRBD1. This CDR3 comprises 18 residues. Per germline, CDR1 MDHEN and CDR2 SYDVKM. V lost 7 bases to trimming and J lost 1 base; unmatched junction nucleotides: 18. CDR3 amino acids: CASTMGGSTGQFNYGYTF. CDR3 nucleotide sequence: TGTGCCAGCACAATGGGTGGCTCGACAGGGCAGTTTAACTATGGCTACACCTTC.

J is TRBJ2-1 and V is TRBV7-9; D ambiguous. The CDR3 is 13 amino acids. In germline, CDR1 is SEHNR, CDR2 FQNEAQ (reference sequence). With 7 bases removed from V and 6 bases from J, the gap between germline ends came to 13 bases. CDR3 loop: CASIPGPSNEQFF. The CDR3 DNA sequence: TGTGCCAGCATTCCCGGTCCTAGCAATGAGCAGTTCTTC. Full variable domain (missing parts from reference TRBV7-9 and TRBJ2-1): DTGVSQNPRHKITKRGQNVTFRCDPISEHNRLYWYRQTLGQGPEFLTYFQNEAQLEKSRLLSDRFSAERPKGSFSTLEIQRTEQGDSAMYLCASIPGPSNEQFFGPGTRLTVL.

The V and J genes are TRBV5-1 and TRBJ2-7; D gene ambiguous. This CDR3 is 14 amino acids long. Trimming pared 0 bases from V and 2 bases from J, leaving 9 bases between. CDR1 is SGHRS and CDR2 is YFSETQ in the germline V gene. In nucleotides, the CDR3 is TGCGCCAGCAGCTTGGTGGGCCGAACCTACGAGCAGTACTTC. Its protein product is CASSLVGRTYEQYF.

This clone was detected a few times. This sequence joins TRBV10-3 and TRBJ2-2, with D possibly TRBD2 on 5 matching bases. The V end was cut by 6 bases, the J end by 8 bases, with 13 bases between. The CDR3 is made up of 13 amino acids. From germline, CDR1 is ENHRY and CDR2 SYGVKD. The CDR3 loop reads CAISGPGGGELFF. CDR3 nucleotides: TGTGCCATCAGCGGGCCCGGCGGGGGGGAGCTGTTTTTT.

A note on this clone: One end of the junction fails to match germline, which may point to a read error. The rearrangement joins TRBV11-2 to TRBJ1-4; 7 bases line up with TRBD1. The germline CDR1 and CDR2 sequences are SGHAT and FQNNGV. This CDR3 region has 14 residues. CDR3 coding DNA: TGTGCCAACAGCTCCCACAGGGGAGGTGGAAAACTGTTTTTT. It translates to CANSSHRGGGKLFF. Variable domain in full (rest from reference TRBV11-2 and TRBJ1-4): EAGVAQSPRYKIIEKRQSVAFWCNPISGHATLYWYQQILGQGPKLLIQFQNNGVVDDSQLPKDRFSAERLKGVDSTLKIQPAKLEDSAVYLCANSSHRGGGKLFFGSGTQLSVL.

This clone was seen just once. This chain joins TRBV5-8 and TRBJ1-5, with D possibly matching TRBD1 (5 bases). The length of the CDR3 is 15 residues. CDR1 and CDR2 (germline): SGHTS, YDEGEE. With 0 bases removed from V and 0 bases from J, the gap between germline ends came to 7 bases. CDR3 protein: CASSLGQSSNQPQHF. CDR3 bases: TGTGCCAGCAGCTTGGGACAGAGTAGCAATCAGCCCCAGCATTTT.

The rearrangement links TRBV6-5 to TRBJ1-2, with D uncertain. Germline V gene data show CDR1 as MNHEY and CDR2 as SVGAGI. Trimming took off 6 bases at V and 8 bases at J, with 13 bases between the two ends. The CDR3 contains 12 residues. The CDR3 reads CASREGVRGYTF. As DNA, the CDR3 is TGTGCCAGCAGAGAGGGAGTGAGAGGCTACACCTTC.

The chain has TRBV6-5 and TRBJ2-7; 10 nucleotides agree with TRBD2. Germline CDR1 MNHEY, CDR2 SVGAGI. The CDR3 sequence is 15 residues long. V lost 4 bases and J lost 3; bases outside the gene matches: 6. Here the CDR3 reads CASSLGLAPIYEQYF. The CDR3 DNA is TGTGCCAGCAGTTTGGGACTAGCGCCGATCTACGAGCAGTACTTC.

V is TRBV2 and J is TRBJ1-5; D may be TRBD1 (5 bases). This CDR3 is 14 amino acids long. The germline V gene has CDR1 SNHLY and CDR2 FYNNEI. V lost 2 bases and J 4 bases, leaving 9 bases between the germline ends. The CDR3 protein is CASSEQGPNQPQHF. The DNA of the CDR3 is TGTGCCAGCAGTGAACAGGGTCCTAATCAGCCCCAGCATTTT.

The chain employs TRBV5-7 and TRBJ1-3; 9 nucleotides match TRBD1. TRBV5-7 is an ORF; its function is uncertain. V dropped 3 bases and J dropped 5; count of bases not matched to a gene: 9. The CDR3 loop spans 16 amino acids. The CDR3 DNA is TGTGCCAGCAGCTGGGACAGGGATCGTGTTCGAAACACCATATATTTT. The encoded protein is CASSWDRDRVRNTIYF.